The 5 T cell receptor beta chains below come from one sample, sequenced in a study of cytomegalovirus exposure and HLA in healthy donors. This PCR relied on a set of 60 Vbeta primers and 13 Jbeta primers. This table comes from immunoSEQ multiplex PCR, and its TCRdb copy is limited to in-frame clones, with some not included. The data show 100,000 to 150,000 clones, over 80% seen once. Sequenced material: PBMCs. All receptors derive from a boy younger than 18 in good health and CMV-seronegative.

The V and J genes are TRBV7-9 and TRBJ2-1, with 9 nucleotides matching TRBD1. This CDR3 is 15 amino acids long. Trimming at V came to 5 bases and at J to 4 bases, leaving 6 bases not matched to a gene. CDR1 SEHNR and CDR2 FQNEAQ come from the germline V gene (reference sequence). Written as DNA, the CDR3 is TGTGCCAGCAGCCCCGAGGGACAGGGATACAATGAGCAGTTCTTC. Translated: CASSPEGQGYNEQFF.

The gene calls are TRBV7-8 and TRBJ2-2, with a weak D call TRBD1 (6 bases). V was clipped by 5 bases and J by 4 bases, with 14 bases between them. This CDR3 is built from 15 residues. Germline CDR1 reads SGHVS; CDR2 reads FQNEAQ. The CDR3 loop reads CASSPRVGGTGELFF. Written as DNA, the CDR3 is TGTGCCAGCAGCCCCCGGGTAGGGGGCACCGGGGAGCTGTTTTTT.

The chain recombines TRBV6-5 with TRBJ1-1, with a weak D call TRBD1 (5 bases). The CDR3 consists of 13 residues. The V gene's germline CDR1 is MNHEY and CDR2 SVGAGI. Trimming took off 3 bases at V and 4 bases at J, with 9 bases between the two ends. CDR3 loop: CASSYRGGTEAFF. The CDR3 bases are TGTGCCAGCAGTTATCGGGGGGGCACTGAAGCTTTCTTT.

The chain employs TRBV6-5 and TRBJ2-7; a possible D gene is TRBD2 (6 bases). Germline V lookup: CDR1 MNHEY, CDR2 SVGAGI. Trimming removed 6 bases from V and 5 bases from J, with 20 bases in between. This CDR3 spans 15 amino acids. CDR3: CASSPYGLGGHEQYF. As DNA, the CDR3 is TGTGCCAGCAGCCCCTACGGTCTGGGAGGTCACGAGCAGTACTTC.

The chain is built from TRBV5-1 and TRBJ2-1; TRBD2 matches 9 bases. This CDR3 contains 16 residues. CDR1 is SGHRS, CDR2 YFSETQ, per germline. Unmatched junction bases numbered 5, after V lost 0 bases and J lost 4 bases. CDR3 residues: CASSLVAGGEYNEQFF. CDR3 bases: TGCGCCAGCAGCTTGGTCGCGGGGGGGGAATACAATGAGCAGTTCTTC.